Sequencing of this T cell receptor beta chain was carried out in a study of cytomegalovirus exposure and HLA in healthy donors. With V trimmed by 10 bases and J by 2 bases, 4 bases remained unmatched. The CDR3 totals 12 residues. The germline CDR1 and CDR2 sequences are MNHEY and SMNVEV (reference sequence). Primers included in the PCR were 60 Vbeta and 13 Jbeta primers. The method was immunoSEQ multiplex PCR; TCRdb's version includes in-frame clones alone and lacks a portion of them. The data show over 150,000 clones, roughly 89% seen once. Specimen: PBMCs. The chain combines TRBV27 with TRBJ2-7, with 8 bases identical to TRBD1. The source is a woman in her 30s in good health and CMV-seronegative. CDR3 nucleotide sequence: TGTGCCACCCGGACAGGGACCTACGAGCAGTACTTC. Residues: CATRTGTYEQYF.